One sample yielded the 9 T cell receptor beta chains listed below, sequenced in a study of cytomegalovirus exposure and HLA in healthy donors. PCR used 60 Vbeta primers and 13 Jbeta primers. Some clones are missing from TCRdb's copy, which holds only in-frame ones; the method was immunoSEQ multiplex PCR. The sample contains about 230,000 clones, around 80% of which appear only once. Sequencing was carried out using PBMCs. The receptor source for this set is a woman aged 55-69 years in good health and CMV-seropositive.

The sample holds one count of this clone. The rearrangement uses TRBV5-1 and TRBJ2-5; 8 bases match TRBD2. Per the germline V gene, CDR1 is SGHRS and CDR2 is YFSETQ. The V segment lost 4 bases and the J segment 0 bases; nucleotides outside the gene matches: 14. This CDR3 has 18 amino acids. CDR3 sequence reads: CASSKSLEIAGYQETQYF. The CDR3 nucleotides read TGCGCCAGCAGCAAATCACTGGAAATAGCGGGGTACCAAGAGACCCAGTACTTC.

The chain's CDR3 is CASSEDRLNQPQHF. As DNA, the CDR3 is TGCGCCAGCAGCGAGGACAGACTCAATCAGCCCCAGCATTTT. The chain uses TRBV10-1 and TRBJ1-5, with D maybe TRBD1 (6 bases). V was clipped by 6 bases and J by 3 bases, with 12 bases between them. The CDR3 covers 14 residues. Germline CDR1 reads WNHNN; CDR2 reads SYGVQD (reference sequence).

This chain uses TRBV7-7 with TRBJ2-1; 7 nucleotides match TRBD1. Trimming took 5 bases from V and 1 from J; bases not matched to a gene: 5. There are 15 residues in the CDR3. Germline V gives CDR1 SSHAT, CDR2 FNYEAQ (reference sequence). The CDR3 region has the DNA TGTGCCAGCAGCCAAGGACAGGCGTCCTACAATGAGCAGTTCTTC. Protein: CASSQGQASYNEQFF.

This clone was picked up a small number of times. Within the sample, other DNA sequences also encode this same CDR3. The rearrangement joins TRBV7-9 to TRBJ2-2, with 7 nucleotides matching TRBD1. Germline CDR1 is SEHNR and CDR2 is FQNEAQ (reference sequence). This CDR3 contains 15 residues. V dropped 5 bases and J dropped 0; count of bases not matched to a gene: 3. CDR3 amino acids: CASSRDRANTGELFF. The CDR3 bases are TGTGCCAGCAGCCGTGACAGGGCGAACACCGGGGAGCTGTTTTTT.

CDR3 residues: CASSETGFHEQFF. As DNA, the CDR3 is TGTGCCAGCAGCGAAACAGGGTTCCATGAGCAGTTCTTC. V gene TRBV11-2 combines with J gene TRBJ2-1; D perhaps matches TRBD1 (6 bases). This CDR3 is 13 amino acids long. Trimming took 5 bases from V and 8 from J, leaving 13 bases between them. The V gene's germline CDR1 is SGHAT and CDR2 FQNNGV. The whole variable domain, remainder taken from reference TRBV11-2 and TRBJ2-1, is EAGVAQSPRYKIIEKRQSVAFWCNPISGHATLYWYQQILGQGPKLLIQFQNNGVVDDSQLPKDRFSAERLKGVDSTLKIQPAKLEDSAVYLCASSETGFHEQFFGPGTRLTVL.

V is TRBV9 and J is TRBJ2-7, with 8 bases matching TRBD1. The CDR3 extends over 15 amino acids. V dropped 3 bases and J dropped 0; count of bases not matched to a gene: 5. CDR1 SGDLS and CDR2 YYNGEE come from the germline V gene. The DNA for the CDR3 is TGTGCCAGCAGCGGAGGGGGACAGGCCTCCTACGAGCAGTACTTC. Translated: CASSGGGQASYEQYF.

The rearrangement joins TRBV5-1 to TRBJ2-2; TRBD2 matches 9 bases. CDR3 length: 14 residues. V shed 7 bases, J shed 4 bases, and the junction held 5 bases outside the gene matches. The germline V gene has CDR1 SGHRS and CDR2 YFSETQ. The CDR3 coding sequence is TGCGCCAGCTGGGGACTAGCCTTCACCGGGGAGCTGTTTTTT. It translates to CASWGLAFTGELFF.

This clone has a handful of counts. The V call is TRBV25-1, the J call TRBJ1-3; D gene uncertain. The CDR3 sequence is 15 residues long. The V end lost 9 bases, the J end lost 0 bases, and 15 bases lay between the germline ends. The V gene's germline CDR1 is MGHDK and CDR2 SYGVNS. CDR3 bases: TGTGCCAGTTCCGAAGGACTACACTCTGGAAACACCATATATTTT. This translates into CASSEGLHSGNTIYF.

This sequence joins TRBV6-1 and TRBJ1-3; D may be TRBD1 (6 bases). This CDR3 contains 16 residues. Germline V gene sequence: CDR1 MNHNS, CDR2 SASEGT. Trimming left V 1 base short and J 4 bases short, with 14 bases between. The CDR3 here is CASSEGSHGTGNTIYF. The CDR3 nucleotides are TGTGCCAGCAGTGAAGGGTCCCACGGGACAGGAAACACCATATATTTT.